This TCR beta chain was obtained from a study of blood T cell repertoires in COVID-19. On the study more broadly: Sources were T cells, B-cell-depleted T cells, or PBMCs; the material itself was cDNA or gDNA.

TCRdb keeps only in-frame clones here, not all; method: immunoSEQ multiplex PCR. The sample has approximately 110,000 clones; about 85% are singletons. CDR1 and CDR2 (germline): SGDLS, YYNGEE. The J segment lost 1 base and the V segment lost 2 bases, leaving 9 bases of the junction unmatched. This CDR3 is built from 18 residues. The chain joins TRBV9 to TRBJ1-5; TRBD1 matches 10 bases. This receptor was taken from a human donor in a cohort sampled during active COVID-19. Sample: peripheral blood. The CDR3 DNA sequence: TGTGCCAGCAGCGTCCCGGGACAGGGGATATCAAGCAATCAGCCCCAGCATTTT. It translates to CASSVPGQGISSNQPQHF. Together with reference TRBV9 and TRBJ1-5, the CDR3 gives the full variable domain: DSGVTQTPKHLITATGQRVTLRCSPRSGDLSVYWYQQSLDQGLQFLIQYYNGEERAKGNILERFSAQQFPDLHSELNLSSLELGDSALYFCASSVPGQGISSNQPQHFGDGTRLSIL.